The 8 T cell receptor beta chains in this list originate from one sample, sequenced in a study of T cells in Graves' hyperthyroidism and ophthalmopathy. Researchers amplified the TCR beta CDR3 regions from RNA transcripts. An initial round of RT-PCR targeting the TCR CDR3 relied on the HTBI primer set. One entry per CDR3 protein results from TCRdb running MiXCR on the multiplex PCR reads. The table records some 420,000 distinct CDR3 sequences, roughly 13% of them present only once. The sample taken for sequencing was blood. The origin of the receptors is a woman aged 18-35 years with Graves' hyperthyroidism.

The table lists this clonotype with many counts. This chain joins TRBV5-1 and TRBJ1-2; the match to TRBD1 covers 7 bases. Germline trimming cut 5 bases from V and 4 bases from J; bases unmatched to any gene: 5. The germline V gene has CDR1 SGHRS and CDR2 YFSETQ. There are 13 residues in the CDR3. The CDR3 loop reads CASSERTGYGYTF. Written as DNA, the CDR3 is TGCGCCAGCAGTGAACGGACAGGCTATGGCTACACCTTC.

Ten or more counts support this clonotype. The chain employs TRBV12-3 or TRBV12-4 and TRBJ1-5, with 10 bases lining up with TRBD1. Trimming cost V 4 bases and J 2 bases; bases outside gene matches: 11. The CDR3 totals 18 residues. CDR3 region: CASSWVGTGVLGNQPQHF. In DNA form, the CDR3 reads TGTGCCAGCAGTTGGGTGGGGACAGGGGTTCTTGGCAATCAGCCCCAGCATTTT.

V gene TRBV9 combines with J gene TRBJ1-2, with a tentative D call TRBD1 (6 bases). This CDR3 has 15 amino acids. Germline values: CDR1 SGDLS, CDR2 YYNGEE. V was pared by 0 bases and J by 2 bases, with 11 bases between. CDR3 bases: TGTGCCAGCAGCGTAGAGGGGGACTCGAACTATGGCTACACCTTC. Residues: CASSVEGDSNYGYTF. The variable domain in full, completed from reference TRBV9 and TRBJ1-2, reads DSGVTQTPKHLITATGQRVTLRCSPRSGDLSVYWYQQSLDQGLQFLIQYYNGEERAKGNILERFSAQQFPDLHSELNLSSLELGDSALYFCASSVEGDSNYGYTFGSGTRLTVV.

There are a few counts of this clonotype. The chain has TRBV7-2 and TRBJ1-3; no reliable D call. V was cut by 3 bases and J by 3 bases, with 0 bases left in between. The germline V gene has CDR1 SGHTA and CDR2 FQGNSA. The CDR3 is 11 amino acids. The CDR3 here is CASSFGNTIYF. CDR3 DNA sequence: TGTGCCAGCAGCTTTGGAAACACCATATATTTT.

This clonotype was seen at least ten times. The rearrangement links TRBV7-9 to TRBJ1-1; TRBD1 aligns across 7 bases. V was clipped by 11 bases and J by 1 base; unmatched bases: 4. This CDR3 region has 12 residues. Germline V gene data show CDR1 as SEHNR and CDR2 as FQNEAQ (reference sequence). The CDR3 DNA is TGTGCCTCCGGACAGGCGAACACTGAAGCTTTCTTT. This gives the protein CASGQANTEAFF.

A few counts support this clonotype. The chain joins TRBV4-1 to TRBJ2-3; no clear D. This CDR3 region has 12 residues. Trimming stripped 0 bases from V and 5 bases from J, with 3 bases between. Germline V gene data show CDR1 as MGHRA and CDR2 as YSYEKL. CDR3 loop: CASSQDVDTQYF. CDR3 in DNA: TGCGCCAGCAGCCAAGACGTAGATACGCAGTATTTT.

The chain has TRBV9 and TRBJ1-3, with TRBD1 matching over 7 bases. The V gene end was trimmed by 2 bases and the J gene end by 5 bases; junction bases not matched to a gene: 4. The CDR3 consists of 14 residues. Germline V gene lookup returns CDR1 SGDLS and CDR2 YYNGEE. CDR3 residues: CASSVGDSRNTIYF. In DNA form, the CDR3 reads TGTGCCAGCAGCGTTGGGGACAGCAGAAACACCATATATTTT.

The chain is built from TRBV6-1 and TRBJ1-1, with TRBD1 matching 7 bases. The germline V gene encodes CDR1 MNHNS and CDR2 SASEGT. V shed 7 bases, J shed 0 bases, and the junction held 8 bases outside the gene matches. CDR3 length: 15 residues. The CDR3 nucleotides read TGTGCCAGCATCCGGGACAGAATCATGAACACTGAAGCTTTCTTT. Translated: CASIRDRIMNTEAFF.